Each of the 17 T cell receptor beta chains below was sequenced from the same sample in a study of T cell responses to AZD1222 COVID-19 vaccine. Profiling relied on immunoSEQ multiplex PCR, and the TCRdb table lists in-frame clones only, not all of them. This sample has roughly 66,000 clones; around nine tenths occur once, and the top ten carry around 4.4%. Sequencing was performed on peripheral blood, taken 28 days after the second dose of the MenACWY control vaccine. The receptors shown here come from an adult who received the MenACWY meningococcal vaccine as a control.

This clone was seen only once. The genes are TRBV12-3 or TRBV12-4 and TRBJ1-2; TRBD1 aligns across 8 bases. CDR3 size: 12 residues. V shed 3 bases, J shed 9 bases, and the junction held 3 bases outside the gene matches. The CDR3 protein is CASSFNRGSYTF. Here the CDR3 DNA reads TGTGCCAGCAGTTTCAACAGGGGGAGCTACACCTTC.

This sequence joins TRBV7-2 and TRBJ1-3; TRBD1 aligns across 8 bases. The CDR3 totals 15 residues. Germline V gene sequence: CDR1 SGHTA, CDR2 FQGNSA. The V gene end was trimmed by 5 bases and the J gene end by 3 bases; junction bases not matched to a gene: 6. CDR3 sequence reads: CASSPRTGHGNTIYF. The CDR3 DNA sequence: TGTGCCAGCAGCCCACGGACAGGGCATGGAAACACCATATATTTT.

V gene TRBV15 combines with J gene TRBJ1-2, with D uncertain. The CDR3 sequence is 14 residues long. Germline V gene data show CDR1 as LNHNV and CDR2 as YYDKDF (reference sequence). V was cut by 4 bases and J by 1 base, with 10 bases left in between. The CDR3 loop reads CATSISTDNYGYTF. The CDR3 DNA reads TGTGCCACCAGCATTTCGACGGATAACTATGGCTACACCTTC.

V gene TRBV13 combines with J gene TRBJ2-7; D possibly corresponds to TRBD1 (6 bases). This CDR3 is 14 amino acids long. Per the germline V gene, CDR1 is PRHDT and CDR2 is FYEKMQ (reference sequence). V lost 5 bases and J lost 3, with 14 bases in between. The CDR3 nucleotides read TGTGCCAGCAGCCGAGACAAGACAGGCTACGAGCAGTACTTC. Its protein is CASSRDKTGYEQYF.

The genes are TRBV28 and TRBJ1-3, with D hard to call. Germline V gene lookup returns CDR1 MDHEN and CDR2 SYDVKM. The V end lost 1 base, the J end lost 3 bases, and 16 bases lay between the germline ends. This CDR3 has 17 residues. The CDR3 loop is CASSLSAAGSRGNTIYF. The CDR3 region has the DNA TGTGCCAGCAGTTTATCTGCCGCCGGGAGCCGTGGAAACACCATATATTTT.

V usage is TRBV3-1 (or the pseudogene TRBV3-2) and J usage is TRBJ2-7, with 12 bases aligning to TRBD2. The CDR3 is 15 amino acids. The V and J ends lost 2 bases and 4 bases, in that order; junction bases with no gene match: 3. Germline V gene sequence: CDR1 LGHDT, CDR2 YNNKEL (reference sequence). The CDR3 spells CASSQRTSGRYEQYF. As DNA, the CDR3 is TGTGCCAGCAGCCAACGCACTAGCGGGAGGTACGAGCAGTACTTC.

The V and J genes are TRBV3-1 (or the pseudogene TRBV3-2) and TRBJ1-1; D not resolved. The CDR3 runs 12 residues. Trimming took 0 bases from V and 4 from J, leaving 3 bases between them. Germline V CDR1 and CDR2: LGHDT, YNNKEL (reference sequence). CDR3 in amino acids: CASSQDTTEAFF. The CDR3 DNA reads as TGTGCCAGCAGCCAAGACACCACTGAAGCTTTCTTT.

The chain has TRBV6-2 or TRBV6-3 and TRBJ2-7, with TRBD1 as a possible D gene (5 bases). V was pared by 6 bases and J by 4 bases, with 16 bases between. Per the germline V gene, CDR1 is MNHEY and CDR2 is SVGEGT. This CDR3 comprises 14 residues. DNA for the CDR3: TGTGCCAGCAGCCTAGGGGATCTTCCTTACGAGCAGTACTTC. Translation: CASSLGDLPYEQYF.

About this clone itself: At the DNA level, this CDR3 is encoded by other sequences in the same sample as well. V usage is TRBV28 and J usage is TRBJ1-2, with TRBD1 matching 9 bases. Trimming removed 8 bases from V and 4 bases from J; junction bases left unmatched: 2. The CDR3 covers 12 residues. CDR1 and CDR2 from the germline V gene are MDHEN and SYDVKM. The CDR3: CASGTGTYGYTF. The CDR3 nucleotides read TGTGCCAGCGGGACAGGGACCTATGGCTACACCTTC.

V gene TRBV2 combines with J gene TRBJ1-3, with 7 bases lining up with TRBD1. This CDR3 spans 16 amino acids. Germline V gene lookup returns CDR1 SNHLY and CDR2 FYNNEI. Losses at the gene ends were 6 bases for V and 0 bases for J; bases not matched to a gene: 8. This CDR3 is CASSLQGGSSGNTIYF. The CDR3 DNA sequence: TGTGCCAGCAGCCTACAAGGGGGCAGCTCTGGAAACACCATATATTTT.

This sequence joins TRBV25-1 and TRBJ2-1; D gene uncertain. Germline V gene data show CDR1 as MGHDK and CDR2 as SYGVNS. Trimming removed 5 bases at V and 6 bases at J, with 11 bases between. This CDR3 spans 13 amino acids. Here the CDR3 DNA reads TGTGCCAGCAGTTTCTGGGAAATCAATGAGCAGTTCTTC. Protein sequence: CASSFWEINEQFF.

The chain employs TRBV5-8 and TRBJ2-5; D is undetermined. Per germline, CDR1 SGHTS and CDR2 YDEGEE. This CDR3 is built from 11 residues. V dropped 2 bases and J dropped 5 bases, with 4 bases sitting between them. CDR3 loop: CASSLMETQYF. DNA of the CDR3: TGTGCCAGCAGCTTAATGGAGACCCAGTACTTC.

The rearrangement uses TRBV28 and TRBJ2-1; D not resolved. V was clipped by 7 bases and J by 4 bases, with 5 bases between them. From germline, CDR1 is MDHEN and CDR2 SYDVKM. The CDR3 totals 11 residues. CDR3 loop: CASTRYNEQFF. DNA for the CDR3: TGTGCCAGCACCCGTTACAATGAGCAGTTCTTC.

V is TRBV12-3 or TRBV12-4 and J is TRBJ1-2; D call uncertain. The CDR3 totals 12 residues. V lost 4 bases to trimming and J lost 5 bases, with 8 bases between them. The CDR3 coding sequence is TGTGCCAGCAGTTCGGGTCTTTATGGCTACACCTTC. Amino acid sequence: CASSSGLYGYTF.

The genes are TRBV7-2 and TRBJ2-3; TRBD2 matches at 12 bases. The CDR3 sequence is 15 residues long. V was pared by 6 bases and J by 2 bases, with 3 bases of the junction left unmatched. Germline V gene data show CDR1 as SGHTA and CDR2 as FQGNSA. DNA for the CDR3: TGTGCCAGCAGGCGGACTAGCGGGAACACAGATACGCAGTATTTT. Encoded protein: CASRRTSGNTDTQYF.

V is TRBV7-9 and J is TRBJ1-6; the match to TRBD1 covers 9 bases. The CDR3 runs to 17 residues. V shed 2 bases and J 0 bases; nucleotides not matched to a gene: 2. Germline CDR1 SEHNR, CDR2 FQNEAQ (reference sequence). The CDR3 here is CASSLSGQGSYNSPLHF. The CDR3 DNA is TGTGCCAGCAGCTTATCGGGACAGGGCTCCTATAATTCACCCCTCCACTTT.

The gene calls are TRBV3-1 (or the pseudogene TRBV3-2) and TRBJ2-1; D is possibly TRBD2 (5 bases). The CDR3 spans 15 residues. CDR1 and CDR2 from the germline V gene are LGHDT and YNNKEL (reference sequence). Trimming left V 1 base short and J 4 bases short, with 11 bases between. This CDR3 reads CASSQGGVGYNEQFF. DNA for the CDR3: TGTGCCAGCAGCCAAGGGGGAGTGGGGTACAATGAGCAGTTCTTC.